The sample holds a few counts of the clone carrying this T cell receptor beta chain. Its antigen is not identified. V lost 3 bases and J 1 base, leaving 12 bases between the germline ends. From germline, CDR1 is SGHVS and CDR2 FQNEAQ. The CDR3 has 15 residues. The sample comes from a study of beta chain features in type 1 diabetes. Study-wide results and limits: Moderate but significant shortening of TCRB CDR3s was recorded in all four CD4+ subsets from Type 1 diabetes patients.

Every isolated RNA sample was fully reverse transcribed, so sequencing captured expressed TCRB transcripts. This table comes from immunoSEQ multiplex PCR, and its TCRdb copy is limited to in-frame clones, with some not included. The table has about 370,000 clones, over 9% seen once. The sequencing sample was made of central memory CD4+ T cells from blood. The source is a man aged 30 to 39 with type 1 diabetes. The chain uses TRBV7-8 and TRBJ1-2; D is unclear. The CDR3 DNA sequence: TGTGCCAGCAGCTTCCTTATCGGCGGTAACTATGGCTACACCTTC. This gives the protein CASSFLIGGNYGYTF.